The 30 T cell receptor beta chains below were found in one sample sequenced in a study of OX40 agonist ivuxolimab in advanced cancers. This table comes from immunoSEQ multiplex PCR, and its TCRdb copy is limited to in-frame clones, with some not included. The sample lists roughly 70,000 clones; around 90% were seen once. This material consisted of CD4+ or CD8+ T cells sorted from blood, taken in a trial of the OX40 agonist ivuxolimab. These TCRs come from an adult with an advanced solid tumor such as melanoma, head and neck, liver or kidney cancer.

This clone was seen a few times. The chain has TRBV28 and TRBJ2-7; perhaps TRBD2 as D (6 bases). The CDR3 has 16 residues. Germline lookup yields CDR1 MDHEN and CDR2 SYDVKM. Trimming cost V 10 bases and J 6 bases, with 28 bases left between them. The CDR3 bases are TGTGCCATGAACGAGATCGGGAAGGAGGGTTTATTCGAGCAGTACTTC. Its translation: CAMNEIGKEGLFEQYF.

The genes are TRBV14 and TRBJ2-4; the D is unclear. This CDR3 contains 14 residues. The V and J ends lost 1 base and 3 bases respectively, with 7 bases between them. The germline gives CDR1 SGHDN, CDR2 FVKESK. Here the CDR3 reads CASSQGNGKNIQYF. CDR3 nucleotide sequence: TGTGCCAGCAGCCAAGGGAATGGCAAAAACATTCAGTACTTC.

This rearrangement joins TRBV4-3 to TRBJ2-3; 10 nucleotides match TRBD2. V lost 0 bases to trimming and J lost 0 bases; unmatched junction nucleotides: 3. CDR3 length equals 17 residues. The germline V gene encodes CDR1 LGHNA and CDR2 YSLEER. The CDR3 nucleotides are TGCGCCAGCAGCCAAGATCGGACTAGCGGCAGCACAGATACGCAGTATTTT. This translates into CASSQDRTSGSTDTQYF.

The rearrangement links TRBV30 to TRBJ2-1; D perhaps matches TRBD2 (5 bases). The CDR3 spans 15 residues. CDR1 and CDR2 (germline): GTSNPN, SVGIG (reference sequence). Trimming stripped 4 bases from V and 0 bases from J, with 13 bases between. Here the CDR3 DNA reads TGTGCCTGGAATGAGGTGGGGAGCTCCTACAATGAGCAGTTCTTC. As protein: CAWNEVGSSYNEQFF.

The V call is TRBV10-3, the J call TRBJ1-5; 8 positions match TRBD1. CDR1 and CDR2 (germline): ENHRY, SYGVKD. The CDR3 extends over 15 amino acids. V gave up 7 bases and J gave up 0 bases; unmatched junction bases: 5. CDR3 sequence reads: CAITPGQDSNQPQHF. As DNA, the CDR3 is TGTGCCATCACTCCGGGACAGGATAGCAATCAGCCCCAGCATTTT.

The V call is TRBV4-1, the J call TRBJ2-5, with D perhaps matching TRBD1 or TRBD2 (5 bases each). The CDR3 consists of 16 residues. Deletions cut 5 bases from V and 1 base from J, with 17 bases between. Per the germline V gene, CDR1 is MGHRA and CDR2 is YSYEKL. This CDR3 reads CASSKPPGAPQETQYF. As DNA, the CDR3 is TGCGCCAGCAGCAAGCCGCCCGGGGCGCCCCAAGAGACCCAGTACTTC.

V is TRBV7-9 and J is TRBJ1-5, with 11 nucleotides matching TRBD1. The CDR3 is 14 amino acids. Germline V gene data show CDR1 as SEHNR and CDR2 as FQNEAQ (reference sequence). The V gene end was trimmed by 4 bases and the J gene end by 5 bases; junction bases not matched to a gene: 1. CDR3 protein: CASSWGQGDQPQHF. The CDR3 coding sequence is TGTGCCAGCAGCTGGGGACAGGGGGATCAGCCCCAGCATTTT.

The J gene is TRBJ1-1, the V gene TRBV7-9; D is unclear. Trimming left V 1 base short and J 5 bases short, with 8 bases between. The CDR3 is made up of 13 amino acids. Germline CDR1 reads SEHNR; CDR2 reads FQNEAQ (reference sequence). Here the CDR3 DNA reads TGTGCCAGCAGCTTAGAGACGGGAACTGAAGCTTTCTTT. Its protein product is CASSLETGTEAFF. The full variable domain, in which reference TRBV7-9 and TRBJ1-1 provide the parts outside the CDR3, is DTGVSQNPRHKITKRGQNVTFRCDPISEHNRLYWYRQTLGQGPEFLTYFQNEAQLEKSRLLSDRFSAERPKGSFSTLEIQRTEQGDSAMYLCASSLETGTEAFFGQGTRLTVV.

This chain connects TRBV20-1 to TRBJ2-5; no clear D gene. In germline, CDR1 is DFQATT, CDR2 SNEGSKA (reference sequence). The CDR3 loop spans 11 amino acids. V was trimmed by 7 bases and J by 2 bases, leaving 8 bases between them. Written as DNA, the CDR3 is TGCAGTGGGACGGAACAAGAGACCCAGTACTTC. Translating it yields CSGTEQETQYF.

The genes are TRBV4-2 and TRBJ2-1; D might be TRBD2 (6 bases). Trimming removed 1 base at V and 0 bases at J, with 13 bases between. Germline V gene sequence: CDR1 LGHNA, CDR2 YNFKEQ. There are 17 residues in the CDR3. For the CDR3, the DNA is TGTGCCAGCAGCCAAGTGGGTAGCGGAGGCTCCTACAATGAGCAGTTCTTC. Its protein is CASSQVGSGGSYNEQFF.

This sequence joins TRBV7-2 and TRBJ2-7, with a weak D call TRBD2 (5 bases). Germline V gives CDR1 SGHTA, CDR2 FQGNSA. V shed 5 bases and J shed 6 bases, with 14 bases lying between them. The CDR3 runs 13 residues. The CDR3 loop reads CASSVGRVGEQYF. In nucleotides, the CDR3 is TGTGCCAGCAGCGTTGGGCGGGTTGGCGAGCAGTACTTC.

This clone was seen only a few times. The chain combines TRBV28 with TRBJ1-1; 7 bases are shared with TRBD1. The germline CDR1 and CDR2 sequences are MDHEN and SYDVKM. V was pared by 7 bases and J by 2 bases, with 10 bases of the junction left unmatched. The CDR3 is 15 amino acids. CDR3 nucleotides: TGTGCCAGCACCTCACAGGGGAAGGGCAACACTGAAGCTTTCTTT. It translates to CASTSQGKGNTEAFF.

This clone was observed a few times. The chain employs TRBV19 and TRBJ1-1, with 11 bases matching TRBD1. CDR3 length equals 14 residues. In germline, CDR1 is LNHDA, CDR2 SQIVND (reference sequence). With V trimmed by 7 bases and J by 4 bases, 5 bases remained unmatched. The CDR3 DNA sequence: TGTGCCAGTATGGACAGGGGGCAGGGCACTGAAGCTTTCTTT. Translation gives CASMDRGQGTEAFF. Supplemented by reference TRBV19 and TRBJ1-1, the full variable domain reads DGGITQSPKYLFRKEGQNVTLSCEQNLNHDAMYWYRQDPGQGLRLIYYSQIVNDFQKGDIAEGYSVSREKKESFPLTVTSAQKNPTAFYLCASMDRGQGTEAFFGQGTRLTVV.

The J gene is TRBJ2-1, the V gene TRBV5-1; 9 bases fit TRBD2. The V and J ends lost 2 bases and 9 bases, in that order; junction bases with no gene match: 6. This CDR3 has 14 residues. The germline V gene has CDR1 SGHRS and CDR2 YFSETQ. Here the CDR3 DNA reads TGCGCCAGCAGCTTCGGGACTAGCCTCCCTGAGCAGTTCTTC. Its protein is CASSFGTSLPEQFF.

This clone has a handful of counts. V and J are TRBV5-1 and TRBJ1-3, with a tentative D call TRBD1 (5 bases). CDR1 is SGHRS and CDR2 is YFSETQ in the germline V gene. With 0 bases removed from V and 4 bases from J, the gap between germline ends came to 8 bases. The CDR3 runs to 14 residues. CDR3 coding DNA: TGCGCCAGCAGCTTGGGCAGGGAGGGAAACACCATATATTTT. Amino acid sequence: CASSLGREGNTIYF.

The genes are TRBV5-4 and TRBJ1-1; D ambiguous. The CDR3 consists of 14 residues. Germline values: CDR1 SGHNT, CDR2 YYREEE (reference sequence). With 4 bases removed from V and 1 base from J, the gap between germline ends came to 11 bases. The CDR3: CASSQDWGNTEAFF. The CDR3 DNA reads as TGTGCCAGCAGCCAAGATTGGGGGAACACTGAAGCTTTCTTT.

V gene TRBV5-1 combines with J gene TRBJ2-1, with a weak D call TRBD1 (7 bases). There are 16 residues in the CDR3. Trimming left V 1 base short and J 2 bases short, with 13 bases between. Per the germline V gene, CDR1 is SGHRS and CDR2 is YFSETQ. This CDR3 is CASSLMEGATYNEQFF. CDR3 coding DNA: TGCGCCAGCAGCTTGATGGAGGGGGCTACCTACAATGAGCAGTTCTTC. The whole variable domain, remainder taken from reference TRBV5-1 and TRBJ2-1, is KAGVTQTPRYLIKTRGQQVTLSCSPISGHRSVSWYQQTPGQGLQFLFEYFSETQRNKGNFPGRFSGRQFSNSRSEMNVSTLELGDSALYLCASSLMEGATYNEQFFGPGTRLTVL.

This chain connects TRBV6-5 to TRBJ1-3; D is unclear. CDR3 size: 16 residues. Germline V CDR1 and CDR2: MNHEY, SVGAGI. The ends were cut back, 3 bases at V and 0 bases at J, with 12 bases in the middle. The CDR3 is CASSYWAASSGNTIYF. CDR3 DNA: TGTGCCAGCAGTTATTGGGCAGCAAGCTCTGGAAACACCATATATTTT.

The V gene is TRBV6-6, the J gene TRBJ1-1, with a tentative D call TRBD1 (5 bases). The CDR3 is 14 residues long. V lost 6 bases, J lost 4 bases, and 15 bases lay in between. Germline lookup yields CDR1 MNHNY and CDR2 SVGAGI (reference sequence). CDR3 nucleotides: TGTGCCAGCAGCCTGGCTGGGACGACCACTGAAGCTTTCTTT. Protein sequence: CASSLAGTTTEAFF.

This chain links TRBV9 with TRBJ1-2; maybe TRBD1 (5 bases). This CDR3 has 16 amino acids. In germline, CDR1 is SGDLS, CDR2 YYNGEE. Trimming shortened V by 0 bases and J by 1 base, and 13 bases separated the two germline ends. The CDR3 DNA reads TGTGCCAGCAGCGTAGTAGAAGGGGATCATAACTATGGCTACACCTTC. Its protein product is CASSVVEGDHNYGYTF.

This rearrangement joins TRBV5-3 to TRBJ2-1, with D tentatively TRBD2 (6 bases). TRBV5-3 is designated an ORF whose function remains uncertain. Trimming took off 4 bases at V and 0 bases at J, with 14 bases between the two ends. The CDR3 runs 16 residues. For the CDR3, the DNA is TGTGCCAGAAGCGAGATTGATAGCGGCTCCTACAATGAGCAGTTCTTC. Translation: CARSEIDSGSYNEQFF.

The chain has TRBV7-2 and TRBJ1-4; 7 bases are shared with TRBD1. Trimming at V came to 5 bases and at J to 5 bases, leaving 5 bases not matched to a gene. Per the germline V gene, CDR1 is SGHTA and CDR2 is FQGNSA. The CDR3 has 14 residues. CDR3 in amino acids: CASSPGTENEKLFF. The CDR3 nucleotides are TGTGCCAGCAGCCCCGGGACAGAGAATGAAAAACTGTTTTTT.

This rearrangement joins TRBV5-6 to TRBJ2-3; D might be TRBD2 (6 bases). V lost 4 bases and J 4 bases, leaving 16 bases between the germline ends. The germline CDR1 and CDR2 sequences are SGHDT and YYEEEE. This CDR3 spans 15 amino acids. CDR3 in DNA: TGTGCCAGCAGCCTGCCCGGAGGGTTAGCAGATACGCAGTATTTT. It translates to CASSLPGGLADTQYF.

The chain links TRBV5-6 to TRBJ2-7; TRBD1 matches at 8 bases. CDR3 length: 14 residues. Losses at the gene ends were 2 bases for V and 1 base for J; bases not matched to a gene: 2. CDR1 SGHDT and CDR2 YYEEEE come from the germline V gene. The DNA for the CDR3 is TGTGCCAGCAGCTTAGGACAGGGTTCCTACGAGCAGTACTTC. Translating gives CASSLGQGSYEQYF. Looking up the rest from reference TRBV5-6 and TRBJ2-7 gives the full variable domain: DAGVTQSPTHLIKTRGQQVTLRCSPKSGHDTVSWYQQALGQGPQFIFQYYEEEERQRGNFPDRFSGHQFPNYSSELNVNALLLGDSALYLCASSLGQGSYEQYFGPGTRLTVT.

To note about this clone: Other nucleotide sequences from this sample produce the same CDR3. The chain employs TRBV7-9 and TRBJ2-1; D unclear. There are 12 residues in the CDR3. Germline CDR1 and CDR2: SEHNR and FQNEAQ (reference sequence). Deletions cut 3 bases from V and 4 bases from J, with 4 bases between. CDR3 loop: CASSFEYNEQFF. CDR3 in DNA: TGTGCCAGCAGCTTTGAATACAATGAGCAGTTCTTC.

This clone was counted a single time. This chain uses TRBV5-1 with TRBJ1-1; 11 positions agree with TRBD1. The germline V gene encodes CDR1 SGHRS and CDR2 YFSETQ. J was trimmed by 2 bases and V by 4 bases; bases with no gene match: 4. The CDR3 length is 15 residues. CDR3 protein: CASSARTGGNTEAFF. The CDR3 nucleotides read TGCGCCAGCAGCGCCCGGACAGGGGGCAACACTGAAGCTTTCTTT.

CDR3 bases: TGTGCCAGCAGCCGACAGTTGAACACTGAAGCTTTCTTT. Amino acid sequence: CASSRQLNTEAFF. The rearrangement joins TRBV27 to TRBJ1-1, with D perhaps TRBD1 (5 bases). Germline-derived CDR1 and CDR2 are MNHEY and SMNVEV (reference sequence). This CDR3 has 13 residues. Trimming took off 6 bases at V and 0 bases at J, with 8 bases between the two ends.

The chain carries TRBV28 and TRBJ2-4; the D call may be TRBD1 or TRBD2 (5 bases each). This CDR3 has 12 residues. Trimming pared 8 bases from V and 1 base from J, leaving 6 bases between. CDR1 and CDR2 (germline): MDHEN, SYDVKM. The CDR3 DNA follows: TGTGCCAGCTGGGGGGCCAAAAACATTCAGTACTTC. It translates to CASWGAKNIQYF.

This clone was counted only a few times. This rearrangement joins TRBV18 to TRBJ1-1; the D is unclear. V was trimmed by 6 bases and J by 1 base, leaving 15 bases between them. Germline-derived CDR1 and CDR2 are KGHSH and LQKENI. The CDR3 runs to 15 residues. DNA of the CDR3: TGTGCCAGCTCCCCGGCGAGGGCGGAGAACACTGAAGCTTTCTTT. This encodes CASSPARAENTEAFF.

The rearrangement uses TRBV19 and TRBJ2-7; 8 nucleotides match TRBD1. V lost 5 bases to trimming and J lost 3 bases; unmatched junction nucleotides: 3. In germline, CDR1 is LNHDA, CDR2 SQIVND (reference sequence). CDR3 length: 13 residues. CDR3 sequence: CASSGDRSYEQYF. The CDR3 DNA reads as TGTGCCAGTAGTGGGGACAGGAGCTACGAGCAGTACTTC. Variable domain in full (rest from reference TRBV19 and TRBJ2-7): DGGITQSPKYLFRKEGQNVTLSCEQNLNHDAMYWYRQDPGQGLRLIYYSQIVNDFQKGDIAEGYSVSREKKESFPLTVTSAQKNPTAFYLCASSGDRSYEQYFGPGTRLTVT.